These 29 T cell receptor beta chains originate from one sample sequenced in a study of blood T cell repertoires in COVID-19. Some clones are missing from TCRdb's copy, which holds only in-frame ones; the method was immunoSEQ multiplex PCR. The sample shows roughly 41,000 clones, 70% to 90% of them seen only once. Sequenced sample: peripheral blood. Receptors originate from a human donor in a cohort sampled during active COVID-19. The donor label of this sample is uncertain.

The chain links TRBV28 to TRBJ1-2; D possibly corresponds to TRBD1 (6 bases). Trimming stripped 9 bases from V and 4 bases from J, with 15 bases between. CDR3 length: 13 residues. From germline, CDR1 is MDHEN and CDR2 SYDVKM. CDR3 amino acids: CASNIGGSYGYTF. The DNA for the CDR3 is TGTGCCAGTAATATAGGGGGTAGCTATGGCTACACCTTC.

The chain is built from TRBV18 and TRBJ2-7, with D tentatively TRBD1 (5 bases). There are 14 residues in the CDR3. Germline-derived CDR1 and CDR2 are KGHSH and LQKENI. Trimming took 4 bases from V and 4 from J, leaving 14 bases between them. The CDR3 protein is CASSLFSTDYEQYF. DNA for the CDR3: TGTGCCAGCTCACTATTCTCGACAGATTACGAGCAGTACTTC. Together with reference TRBV18 and TRBJ2-7, the CDR3 gives the full variable domain: NAGVMQNPRHLVRRRGQEARLRCSPMKGHSHVYWYRQLPEEGLKFMVYLQKENIIDESGMPKERFSAEFPKEGPSILRIQQVVRGDSAAYFCASSLFSTDYEQYFGPGTRLTVT.

The chain carries TRBV5-1 and TRBJ1-1; 8 nucleotides line up with TRBD1. This CDR3 has 15 residues. CDR1 SGHRS and CDR2 YFSETQ come from the germline V gene. After removal of 4 bases from V and 0 bases from J, the junction contained 5 bases not matched to a gene. The CDR3 is CASSQGQGMNTEAFF. CDR3 in DNA: TGCGCCAGCAGCCAAGGACAGGGAATGAACACTGAAGCTTTCTTT.

In nucleotides, the CDR3 is TGTGCCAGCAGCCTGGTAATAGCGGGCGAGCAGTTCTTC. Translating it yields CASSLVIAGEQFF. V gene TRBV11-3 combines with J gene TRBJ2-1, with TRBD2 matching over 7 bases. Germline CDR1 SGHNT, CDR2 YENEEA. There are 13 residues in the CDR3. V shed 5 bases, J shed 10 bases, and the junction held 8 bases outside the gene matches.

The chain carries TRBV11-3 and TRBJ1-4, with TRBD1 matching 10 bases. The CDR3 is 19 residues long. CDR1 and CDR2 from the germline V gene are SGHNT and YENEEA. Losses at the gene ends were 3 bases for V and 8 bases for J; bases not matched to a gene: 18. The CDR3 DNA reads as TGTGCCAGCAGCTTTAATCCCTCGCGGGACAGGGGCCCTCGGGAAAAACTGTTTTTT. This sequence encodes CASSFNPSRDRGPREKLFF. Looking up the rest from reference TRBV11-3 and TRBJ1-4 gives the full variable domain: EAGVVQSPRYKIIEKKQPVAFWCNPISGHNTLYWYLQNLGQGPELLIRYENEEAVDDSQLPKDRFSAERLKGVDSTLKIQPAELGDSAVYLCASSFNPSRDRGPREKLFFGSGTQLSVL.

The rearrangement links TRBV11-2 to TRBJ1-1; 7 nucleotides agree with TRBD1. The ends lost 4 bases at V and 5 bases at J; junction bases unmatched: 10. CDR3 size: 15 residues. Germline values: CDR1 SGHAT, CDR2 FQNNGV. The CDR3 loop reads CASSSRQGRKTEAFF. In DNA, the CDR3 is TGTGCCAGCAGCTCGAGACAGGGTCGGAAAACTGAAGCTTTCTTT.

As regards this clone: A junction boundary mismatches the germline segment, possibly from a read error. The chain couples TRBV24-1 to TRBJ1-5; D is uncertain. This CDR3 region has 14 residues. The germline V gene encodes CDR1 KGHDR and CDR2 SFDVKD. The CDR3 reads CAPSREALNQPQHF. The CDR3 nucleotides are TGTGCCCCCAGTCGGGAAGCCCTCAATCAGCCCCAGCATTTT.

This rearrangement joins TRBV19 to TRBJ2-1, with 10 bases lining up with TRBD1. The CDR3 is made up of 14 amino acids. The V segment lost 6 bases and the J segment 8 bases; nucleotides outside the gene matches: 7. The germline V gene encodes CDR1 LNHDA and CDR2 SQIVND (reference sequence). The CDR3 DNA reads as TGTGCCAGTAGCCCAGACAGGGGGCGGGATGAGCAGTTCTTC. The encoded protein is CASSPDRGRDEQFF.

This rearrangement joins TRBV18 to TRBJ1-6; D is unclear. Per the germline V gene, CDR1 is KGHSH and CDR2 is LQKENI. V was shortened by 2 bases and J by 4 bases, with 9 bases between the two germline ends. The CDR3 contains 15 residues. The CDR3 DNA is TGTGCCAGCTCACCAAAGGACTCTTATAATTCACCCCTCCACTTT. The encoded protein is CASSPKDSYNSPLHF.

This clone was counted between two and nine times. The chain employs TRBV6-5 and TRBJ1-2; 8 bases align to TRBD1. The CDR3 runs 16 residues. Germline assignment: CDR1 MNHEY and CDR2 SVGAGI. The V segment lost 4 bases and the J segment 4 bases; nucleotides outside the gene matches: 11. The CDR3 DNA is TGTGCCAGCAGTTTTACTCGAACAGGGGGTGGCTATGGCTACACCTTC. Its protein is CASSFTRTGGGYGYTF.

CDR3 sequence: CSAYRQEAFF. In DNA form, the CDR3 reads TGCAGTGCTTACAGACAAGAAGCTTTCTTT. The rearrangement joins TRBV20-1 to TRBJ1-1; no definite D call. This CDR3 region has 10 residues. Trimming pared 5 bases from V and 8 bases from J, leaving 9 bases between. CDR1 is DFQATT and CDR2 is SNEGSKA in the germline V gene (reference sequence).

V gene TRBV7-3 combines with J gene TRBJ2-2; D ambiguous. The CDR3 runs to 13 residues. Trimming removed 3 bases from V and 6 bases from J, with 8 bases in between. Germline V lookup: CDR1 SGHTA, CDR2 FQGTGA. The CDR3 region is CASSFLPAGELFF. In DNA form, the CDR3 reads TGTGCCAGCAGCTTCCTTCCGGCCGGGGAGCTGTTTTTT.

For the CDR3, the DNA is TGTGCCAGCAGTTTGGGAAGGGGCCGTATGATCTACGAGCAGTACTTC. This gives the protein CASSLGRGRMIYEQYF. The gene calls are TRBV27 and TRBJ2-7; maybe TRBD1 (5 bases). The CDR3 contains 16 residues. V was clipped by 3 bases and J by 3 bases, with 18 bases between them. Germline loops: CDR1 MNHEY, CDR2 SMNVEV (reference sequence).

V and J are TRBV15 and TRBJ1-4, with a possible D match to TRBD1 (6 bases). V lost 1 base to trimming and J lost 2 bases, with 11 bases between them. The CDR3 has 16 amino acids. Germline V lookup: CDR1 LNHNV, CDR2 YYDKDF (reference sequence). CDR3 sequence (DNA): TGTGCCACCAGCAGAGGAGGGGGAGTCACTAATGAAAAACTGTTTTTT. Translated: CATSRGGGVTNEKLFF.

DNA for the CDR3: TGCAGCGTTGACGGGGTCGGCAACTATGGCTACACCTTC. It translates to CSVDGVGNYGYTF. The V gene is TRBV29-1, the J gene TRBJ1-2; D is uncertain. V lost 3 bases and J 2 bases, leaving 10 bases between the germline ends. The CDR3 covers 13 residues. CDR1 SQVTM and CDR2 ANQGSEA come from the germline V gene.

The CDR3 nucleotides read TGTGCCAGCAGTTTAGGAGGCAGGTCCACTAGGAGCAATCAGCCCCAGCATTTT. Protein sequence: CASSLGGRSTRSNQPQHF. The J gene is TRBJ1-5, the V gene TRBV28; no firm D call. The CDR3 totals 18 residues. Germline CDR1 MDHEN, CDR2 SYDVKM. Trimming pared 2 bases from V and 1 base from J, leaving 18 bases between.

The chain uses TRBV9 and TRBJ2-7; the D gene is possibly TRBD2 (6 bases). Germline loops: CDR1 SGDLS, CDR2 YYNGEE. The CDR3 has 12 residues. The ends were cut back, 3 bases at V and 6 bases at J, with 10 bases in the middle. CDR3 bases: TGTGCCAGCAGCGGGGGGGTAAGCGAGCAGTACTTC. Amino acid sequence: CASSGGVSEQYF.

This clone was observed a single time. The chain uses TRBV19 and TRBJ2-3; no reliable D call. CDR3 length: 13 amino acids. The V gene lost 2 bases and the J gene lost 6 bases, with 9 bases spanning the gap. Germline CDR1 reads LNHDA; CDR2 reads SQIVND (reference sequence). CDR3 DNA sequence: TGTGCCAGTAGTATAAGAGTCAGGGATACGCAGTATTTT. Encoded protein: CASSIRVRDTQYF.

The chain uses TRBV4-3 and TRBJ1-5; D not resolved. Germline loops: CDR1 LGHNA, CDR2 YSLEER. The CDR3 consists of 13 residues. V dropped 0 bases and J dropped 6 bases, with 6 bases sitting between them. The DNA for the CDR3 is TGCGCCAGCAGCCAAGATCTGTTTCAGCCCCAGCATTTT. Its translation: CASSQDLFQPQHF.

This clone was seen more than once but under ten times. The chain is built from TRBV21-1 and TRBJ2-7; TRBD1, the table's D call, lacks a check against the DNA. TRBV21-1 is a known pseudogene. CDR3 length: 14 amino acids. CDR3 residues: CASGADRVTDEQYF. The CDR3 bases are TGTGCCAGCGGGGCCGACAGGGTAACCGACGAGCAGTACTTC.

V and J are TRBV19 and TRBJ2-5, with 8 bases aligning to TRBD1. Germline V gives CDR1 LNHDA, CDR2 SQIVND (reference sequence). CDR3 length: 14 residues. The V and J ends lost 4 bases and 3 bases, in that order; junction bases with no gene match: 4. CDR3 amino acids: CASSTNRGEETQYF. The CDR3, as DNA: TGTGCCAGTAGTACCAACAGGGGGGAAGAGACCCAGTACTTC.

This clone has only one observation. The J gene is TRBJ1-5, the V gene TRBV27, with no clear D. Germline V gives CDR1 MNHEY, CDR2 SMNVEV (reference sequence). V was shortened by 4 bases and J by 3 bases, with 4 bases between the two germline ends. The CDR3 length is 12 residues. The CDR3 sequence: CASSSINQPQHF. The CDR3 DNA follows: TGTGCCAGCAGTTCCATCAATCAGCCCCAGCATTTT.

The CDR3 sequence is CASSPDRGHEQYF. DNA for the CDR3: TGTGCCAGCAGTCCGGACAGGGGGCACGAGCAGTACTTC. The chain has TRBV12-3 or TRBV12-4 and TRBJ2-7, with TRBD1 matching over 11 bases. This CDR3 comprises 13 residues. Trimming took 5 bases from V and 5 from J; bases not matched to a gene: 2.

The DNA of the CDR3 is TGTGCCAGCTCACCCGACCAAGAGACCCAGTACTTC. It translates to CASSPDQETQYF. This chain connects TRBV18 to TRBJ2-5; D is undetermined. There are 12 residues in the CDR3. Per germline, CDR1 KGHSH and CDR2 LQKENI. The germline V and J ends were trimmed by 3 bases and 0 bases, with 2 bases remaining between them.

This clone came up once. The genes are TRBV19 and TRBJ2-5, with D maybe TRBD1 (5 bases). This CDR3 region has 12 residues. V was pared by 3 bases and J by 3 bases, with 5 bases between. Germline V CDR1 and CDR2: LNHDA, SQIVND (reference sequence). The CDR3 reads CASSIREETQYF. CDR3 DNA: TGTGCCAGTAGTATCAGGGAAGAGACCCAGTACTTC.

Worth noting for this clone: A much larger clone sits a single nucleotide away, making a read error possible. The chain couples TRBV6-5 to TRBJ1-3; D not resolved. The CDR3 totals 12 residues. Germline V gene data show CDR1 as MNHEY and CDR2 as SVGAGI. V was shortened by 6 bases and J by 3 bases, with 6 bases between the two germline ends. The CDR3 coding sequence is TGTGCCAGCAGCCTTCTTGGAAACACCATATATTTT. Translation gives CASSLLGNTIYF.

The genes are TRBV5-1 and TRBJ1-3, with 10 nucleotides matching TRBD1. With 2 bases clipped from V and 2 bases from J, the junction kept 4 bases outside the gene matches. This CDR3 has 16 amino acids. CDR1 SGHRS and CDR2 YFSETQ come from the germline V gene. This chain's CDR3 is CASSLLGQGTGNTIYF. CDR3 DNA sequence: TGCGCCAGCAGCTTATTGGGACAGGGGACTGGAAACACCATATATTTT.

V gene TRBV10-3 combines with J gene TRBJ1-3; possible D gene TRBD1, 5 bases. The CDR3 is made up of 15 amino acids. V lost 10 bases to trimming and J lost 0 bases, with 16 bases between them. In germline, CDR1 is ENHRY, CDR2 SYGVKD. In DNA form, the CDR3 reads TGTGCCACCTTGAGGGAGGGGATCTCTGGAAACACCATATATTTT. Its translation is CATLREGISGNTIYF.

The chain combines TRBV9 with TRBJ2-2, with 7 nucleotides matching TRBD1. V was pared by 4 bases and J by 1 base, with 7 bases of the junction left unmatched. The CDR3 runs to 16 residues. Germline CDR1 and CDR2: SGDLS and YYNGEE. The CDR3 DNA sequence: TGTGCCAGCAGCCCTCGACAGGGCCTGAACACCGGGGAGCTGTTTTTT. Translating it yields CASSPRQGLNTGELFF.